This is a list of T cell receptor beta chains from one sample in a study of blood T cell repertoires in COVID-19. Profiled with immunoSEQ multiplex PCR; TCRdb holds only in-frame clones, not every one. The sample has around 100,000 clones; over 70% are singletons. The sample was peripheral blood. The receptors originated from a woman in her seventies with acute or convalescent COVID-19. Each CDR3 is given with its conserved first and last residue. Fields, in order: J gene, D gene, clone size, V gene, CDR3 protein, CDR3 DNA. D genes are given only for firm matches. Some rows have no size entry. The others give once, few or many, or a class for an expanded clone.

J: TRBJ2-7
D: TRBD1
size: NA
V: TRBV18
CDR3: CASSLGQEDEQYF
DNA: TGTGCCAGCTCACTCGGACAGGAGGACGAGCAGTACTTC

J: TRBJ1-1
D: NA
size: few
V: TRBV5-5
CDR3: CASSPPQGPKTEAFF
DNA: TGTGCCAGCAGCCCGCCACAGGGCCCTAAGACTGAAGCTTTCTTT

J: TRBJ1-1
D: NA
size: NA
V: TRBV5-1
CDR3: CASSLNGGGTEAFF
DNA: TGCGCCAGCAGCTTAAACGGCGGGGGCACTGAAGCTTTCTTT

J: TRBJ1-5
D: TRBD1
size: NA
V: TRBV6-5
CDR3: CASSQQGAGQPQHF
DNA: TGTGCCAGTTCACAACAGGGGGCAGGACAGCCCCAGCATTTT

J: TRBJ2-5
D: TRBD2
size: NA
V: TRBV5-4
CDR3: CASSATSGGAETQYF
DNA: TGTGCCAGCAGCGCGACTAGCGGGGGGGCAGAGACCCAGTACTTC

J: TRBJ1-2
D: TRBD1
size: NA
V: TRBV5-4
CDR3: CASSLFLGQANYGYTF
DNA: TGTGCCAGCAGCTTATTCCTCGGACAGGCTAACTATGGCTACACCTTC

J: TRBJ2-1
D: NA
size: few
V: TRBV18
CDR3: CASRPGSSPSEEQFF
DNA: TGTGCCAGCCGCCCCGGGAGCTCTCCCTCAGAAGAGCAGTTCTTC

J: TRBJ2-1
D: TRBD2
size: NA
V: TRBV30
CDR3: CACWTSGYNEQFF
DNA: TGTGCCTGTTGGACTAGCGGTTACAATGAGCAGTTCTTC

J: TRBJ2-3
D: TRBD2
size: NA
V: TRBV19
CDR3: CASRSASGEDTQYF
DNA: TGTGCCAGTAGATCCGCTAGCGGGGAAGATACGCAGTATTTT

J: TRBJ2-7
D: TRBD1
size: NA
V: TRBV7-8
CDR3: CASSSRTGGAYEQYF
DNA: TGTGCCAGCAGCTCGCGGACAGGGGGAGCCTACGAGCAGTACTTC

J: TRBJ1-5
D: TRBD1
size: NA
V: TRBV6-2/TRBV6-3
CDR3: CASSDRVNQPQHF
DNA: TGTGCCAGCAGCGACAGGGTCAATCAGCCCCAGCATTTT

J: TRBJ1-2
D: NA
size: NA
V: TRBV25-1
CDR3: CASSEWGGHGYTF
DNA: TGTGCCAGCAGTGAATGGGGGGGGCATGGCTACACCTTC

J: TRBJ1-2
D: NA
size: NA
V: TRBV7-8
CDR3: CASSLVAEFGYTF
DNA: TGTGCCAGCAGTTTGGTAGCGGAATTTGGCTACACCTTC

J: TRBJ1-5
D: NA
size: few
V: TRBV7-6
CDR3: CASSKEVGQPQHF
DNA: TGTGCCAGCAGCAAAGAGGTCGGCCAGCCCCAGCATTTT

J: TRBJ1-1
D: NA
size: NA
V: TRBV7-2
CDR3: CASSSHTEAFF
DNA: TGTGCCAGCAGCTCTCACACTGAAGCTTTCTTT

J: TRBJ2-7
D: NA
size: NA
V: TRBV19
CDR3: CASSMSLQGSSYEQYF
DNA: TGTGCCAGTAGTATGTCCCTGCAGGGTAGCTCCTACGAGCAGTACTTC

J: TRBJ2-5
D: TRBD2
size: NA
V: TRBV29-1
CDR3: CSVPGLAFQETQYF
DNA: TGCAGCGTTCCGGGACTAGCGTTTCAAGAGACCCAGTACTTC

J: TRBJ2-5
D: TRBD2
size: NA
V: TRBV5-1
CDR3: CASSTGLAGGQETQYF
DNA: TGCGCCAGCAGCACCGGACTAGCGGGAGGCCAAGAGACCCAGTACTTC

J: TRBJ2-3
D: TRBD1
size: NA
V: TRBV4-2
CDR3: CASSQQQGTGTSTDTQYF
DNA: TGTGCCAGCAGCCAACAACAGGGGACAGGGACTAGCACAGATACGCAGTATTTT

J: TRBJ1-6
D: NA
size: NA
V: TRBV5-4
CDR3: CASSFMTDPNNSPLHF
DNA: TGTGCCAGCAGCTTTATGACAGACCCTAATAATTCACCCCTCCACTTT

J: TRBJ2-7
D: NA
size: few
V: TRBV27
CDR3: CASSKYRQWDYKNEQYF
DNA: TGTGCCAGCAGTAAATATCGACAGTGGGATTATAAAAACGAGCAGTACTTC

J: TRBJ1-4
D: TRBD1
size: few
V: TRBV2
CDR3: CASKSGQHEKLFF
DNA: TGTGCCAGTAAATCGGGACAGCATGAAAAACTGTTTTTT

J: TRBJ2-7
D: TRBD2
size: NA
V: TRBV10-1
CDR3: CASSAAGGFYEQYF
DNA: TGCGCCAGCAGTGCAGCGGGAGGGTTCTACGAGCAGTACTTC

J: TRBJ2-7
D: NA
size: few
V: TRBV19
CDR3: CASSIDFAEVLEEQYF
DNA: TGTGCCAGTAGTATAGACTTCGCCGAGGTCTTGGAGGAGCAGTACTTC